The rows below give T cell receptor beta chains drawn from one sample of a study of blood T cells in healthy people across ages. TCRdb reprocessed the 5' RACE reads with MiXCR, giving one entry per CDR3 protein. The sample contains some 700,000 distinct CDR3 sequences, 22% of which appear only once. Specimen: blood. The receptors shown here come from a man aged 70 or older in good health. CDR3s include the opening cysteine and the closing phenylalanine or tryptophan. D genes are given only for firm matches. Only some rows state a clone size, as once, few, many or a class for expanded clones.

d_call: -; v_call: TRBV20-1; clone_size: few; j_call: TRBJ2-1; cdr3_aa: CSALLLARNEQFF; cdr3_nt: TGCAGTGCCTTATTACTGGCTAGGAATGAGCAGTTCTTC
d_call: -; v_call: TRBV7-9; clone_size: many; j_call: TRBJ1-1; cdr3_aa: CASSLSGGWGNTEAFF; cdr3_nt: TGTGCCAGCAGCTTATCGGGGGGCTGGGGGAACACTGAAGCTTTCTTT
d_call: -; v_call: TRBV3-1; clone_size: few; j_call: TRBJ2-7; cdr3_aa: CASSQEYSGTSYEQYF; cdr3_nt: TGTGCCAGCAGCCAAGAATACTCGGGGACTTCCTACGAGCAGTACTTC
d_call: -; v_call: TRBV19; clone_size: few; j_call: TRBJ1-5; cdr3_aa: CASTDIAVRNGQPQHF; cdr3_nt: TGTGCCAGTACCGATATTGCTGTCAGGAACGGTCAGCCCCAGCATTTT
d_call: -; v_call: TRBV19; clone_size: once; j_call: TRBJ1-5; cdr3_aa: CASTLGGGNQPQHF; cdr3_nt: TGTGCCAGCACCCTAGGGGGTGGCAATCAGCCCCAGCATTTT
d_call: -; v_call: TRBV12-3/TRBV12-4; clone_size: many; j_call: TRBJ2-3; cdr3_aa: CASRRIDTQYF; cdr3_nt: TGTGCCAGCAGGAGGATTGATACGCAGTATTTT
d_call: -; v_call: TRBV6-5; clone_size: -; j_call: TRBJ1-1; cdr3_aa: CASSYLPSDTEAFF; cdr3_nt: TGTGCCAGCAGCTACCTTCCCTCGGACACTGAAGCTTTCTTT
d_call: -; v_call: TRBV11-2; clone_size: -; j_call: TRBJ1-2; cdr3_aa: CASSSDTASGGYTF; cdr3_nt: TGTGCCAGCAGTTCTGACACCGCGTCGGGTGGCTACACCTTC
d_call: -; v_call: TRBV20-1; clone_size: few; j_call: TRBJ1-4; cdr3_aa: CSARGGLREKLFF; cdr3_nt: TGCAGTGCCAGAGGGGGTCTAAGAGAAAAACTGTTTTTT
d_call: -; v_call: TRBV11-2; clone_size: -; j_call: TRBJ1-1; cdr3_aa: CAIRYSANTEAFF; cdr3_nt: TGTGCCATTAGGTATTCAGCGAACACTGAAGCTTTCTTT
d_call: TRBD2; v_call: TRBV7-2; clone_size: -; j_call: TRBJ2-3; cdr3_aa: CASIERTSGADTQYF; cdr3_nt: TGTGCCAGCATCGAGCGAACTAGCGGGGCCGATACGCAGTATTTT
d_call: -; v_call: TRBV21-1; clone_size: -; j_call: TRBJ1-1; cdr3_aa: CASNKLGQGHTEAFF; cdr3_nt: TGTGCCAGCAACAAATTGGGACAGGGGCACACTGAAGCTTTCTTT
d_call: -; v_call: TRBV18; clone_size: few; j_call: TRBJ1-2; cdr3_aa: CASSPEGRGYGYTF; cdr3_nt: TGTGCCAGCTCACCAGAAGGGCGCGGCTATGGCTACACCTTC
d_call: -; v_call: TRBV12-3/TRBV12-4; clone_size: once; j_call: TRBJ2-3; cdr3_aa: CASSTRGVGTDTQYF; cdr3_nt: TGTGCCAGCAGTACGAGGGGTGTGGGTACAGATACGCAGTATTTT
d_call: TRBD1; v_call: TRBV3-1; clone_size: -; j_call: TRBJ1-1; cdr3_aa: CASSITGAGPEAFF; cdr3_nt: TGTGCCAGCAGCATCACAGGGGCTGGGCCTGAAGCTTTCTTT
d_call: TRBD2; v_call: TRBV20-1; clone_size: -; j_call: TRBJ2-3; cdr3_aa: CSARQGSGSIGDTQYF; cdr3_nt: TGCAGTGCTAGACAGGGTAGCGGGAGTATCGGAGATACGCAGTATTTT
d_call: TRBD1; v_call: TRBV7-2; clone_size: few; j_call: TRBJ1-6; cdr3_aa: CASTLGTARNSPLHF; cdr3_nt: TGTGCCAGCACCTTAGGGACAGCTCGAAATTCACCCCTCCACTTT
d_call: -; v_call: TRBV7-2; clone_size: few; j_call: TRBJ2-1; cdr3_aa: CASSPTRAGVGGQFF; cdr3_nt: TGTGCCAGCAGCCCCACTAGGGCCGGGGTGGGGGGGCAGTTCTTC
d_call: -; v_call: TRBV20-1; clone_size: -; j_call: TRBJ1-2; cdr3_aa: CSARETILANYGYTF; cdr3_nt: TGCAGTGCTAGAGAGACGATTTTGGCGAACTATGGCTACACCTTC
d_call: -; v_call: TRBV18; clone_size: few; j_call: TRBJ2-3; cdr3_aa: CASSPVFADTQYF; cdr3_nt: TGTGCCAGCTCACCAGTTTTCGCAGATACGCAGTATTTT
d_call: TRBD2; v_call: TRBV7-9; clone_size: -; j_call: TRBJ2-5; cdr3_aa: CASSFLAEVGETQYF; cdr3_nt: TGTGCCAGCAGCTTTCTAGCGGAGGTTGGTGAGACCCAGTACTTC
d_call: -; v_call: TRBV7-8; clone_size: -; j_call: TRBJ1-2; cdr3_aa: CASSLRSSGYTF; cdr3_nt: TGTGCCAGCAGCTTAAGGTCCTCCGGCTACACCTTC
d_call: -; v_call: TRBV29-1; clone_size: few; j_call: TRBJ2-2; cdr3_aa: CSVEVAGGGTGELFF; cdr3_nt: TGCAGCGTTGAAGTCGCAGGGGGGGGTACCGGGGAGCTGTTTTTT
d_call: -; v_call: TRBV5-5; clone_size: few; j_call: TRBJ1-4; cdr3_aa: CASMGPNEKLFF; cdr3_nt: TGTGCCAGCATGGGGCCTAATGAAAAACTGTTTTTT
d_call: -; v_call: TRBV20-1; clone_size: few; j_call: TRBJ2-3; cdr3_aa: CSAPDPTSTDTQYF; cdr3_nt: TGCAGTGCACCCGATCCTACTAGCACAGATACGCAGTATTTT
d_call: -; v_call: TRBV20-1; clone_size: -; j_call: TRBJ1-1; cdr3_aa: CSARGERGLLNTEAFF; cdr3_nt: TGCAGTGCTAGAGGGGAGAGGGGTCTACTGAACACTGAAGCTTTCTTT
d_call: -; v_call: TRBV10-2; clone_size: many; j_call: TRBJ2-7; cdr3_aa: CASSEADGYEQYF; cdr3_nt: TGCGCCAGCAGTGAGGCGGACGGCTACGAGCAGTACTTC
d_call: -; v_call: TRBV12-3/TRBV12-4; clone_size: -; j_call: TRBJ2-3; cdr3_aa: CASSLDPSSTDTQYF; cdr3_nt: TGTGCCAGCAGTTTGGACCCCTCTAGCACAGATACGCAGTATTTT
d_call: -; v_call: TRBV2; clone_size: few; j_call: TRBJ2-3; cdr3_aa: CASSIASRTDTQYF; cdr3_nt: TGTGCCAGCTCAATAGCTTCGCGCACAGATACGCAGTATTTT
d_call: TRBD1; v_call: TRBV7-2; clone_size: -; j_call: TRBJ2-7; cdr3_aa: CASSLGTGKIYEQYF; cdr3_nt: TGTGCCAGCAGCTTAGGGACAGGAAAAATCTACGAGCAGTACTTC
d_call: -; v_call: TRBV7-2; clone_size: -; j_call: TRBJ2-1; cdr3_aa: CASSLEAGPDYNEQFF; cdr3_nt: TGTGCCAGCAGCTTAGAGGCGGGACCCGACTACAATGAGCAGTTCTTC
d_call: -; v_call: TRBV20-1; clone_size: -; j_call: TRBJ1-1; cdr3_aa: CSVASFPNTEAFF; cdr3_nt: TGCAGTGTCGCTTCTTTTCCGAACACTGAAGCTTTCTTT
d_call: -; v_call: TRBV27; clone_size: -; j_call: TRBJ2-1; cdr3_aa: CASSDRFSYNEQFF; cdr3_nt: TGTGCCAGCAGCGACCGATTTTCTTACAATGAGCAGTTCTTC
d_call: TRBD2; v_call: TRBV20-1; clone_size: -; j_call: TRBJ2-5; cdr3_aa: CSAKTRLAGGSDQETQYF; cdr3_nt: TGCAGTGCTAAAACCCGACTAGCGGGAGGGTCGGACCAAGAGACCCAGTACTTC
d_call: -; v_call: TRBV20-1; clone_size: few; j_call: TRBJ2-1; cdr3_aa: CSARVGAGHYNEQFF; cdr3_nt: TGCAGTGCTAGGGTTGGGGCGGGACACTACAATGAGCAGTTCTTC
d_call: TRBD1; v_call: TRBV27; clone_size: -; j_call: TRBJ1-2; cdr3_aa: CASSGDRGRLVGYTF; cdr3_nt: TGTGCCAGCAGTGGGGACAGGGGGCGTTTAGTGGGCTACACCTTC
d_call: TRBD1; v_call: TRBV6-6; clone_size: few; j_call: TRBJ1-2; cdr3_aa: CASSGRTGSDYGYTF; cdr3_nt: TGTGCCAGCAGTGGGCGGACAGGGTCTGATTATGGCTACACCTTC
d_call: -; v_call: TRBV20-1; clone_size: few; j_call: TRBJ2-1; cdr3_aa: CSASRGSSYNEQFF; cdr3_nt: TGCAGTGCTAGTCGAGGCAGCTCCTACAATGAGCAGTTCTTC
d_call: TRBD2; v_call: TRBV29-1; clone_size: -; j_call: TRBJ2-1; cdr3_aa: CSVTGTSVYNEQFF; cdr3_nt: TGCAGCGTTACCGGGACTAGCGTATACAATGAGCAGTTCTTC
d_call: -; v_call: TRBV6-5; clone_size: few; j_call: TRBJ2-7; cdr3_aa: CASSYSERVGYEQYF; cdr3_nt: TGTGCCAGCAGTTACTCGGAAAGGGTTGGCTACGAGCAGTACTTC
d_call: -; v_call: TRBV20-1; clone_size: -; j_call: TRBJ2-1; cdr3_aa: CSAIRSGPYNEQFF; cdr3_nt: TGCAGTGCTATTCGAAGCGGGCCGTACAATGAGCAGTTCTTC
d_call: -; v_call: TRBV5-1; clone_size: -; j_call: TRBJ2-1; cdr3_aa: CASSIPGYNEQFF; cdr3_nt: TGCGCCAGCAGCATCCCTGGCTACAATGAGCAGTTCTTC
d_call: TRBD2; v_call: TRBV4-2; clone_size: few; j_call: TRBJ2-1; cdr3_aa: CASSQAQTSGINEQFF; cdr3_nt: TGTGCCAGCAGCCAAGCCCAGACTAGCGGTATCAATGAGCAGTTCTTC
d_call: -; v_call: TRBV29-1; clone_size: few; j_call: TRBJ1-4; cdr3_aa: CSVDGGGGRPEDEKLFF; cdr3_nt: TGCAGCGTTGATGGCGGGGGTGGAAGGCCTGAAGATGAAAAACTGTTTTTT
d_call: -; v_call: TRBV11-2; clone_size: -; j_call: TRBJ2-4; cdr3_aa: CASSLDPAVQNIQYF; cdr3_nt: TGTGCCAGCAGCTTAGATCCGGCAGTCCAGAACATTCAGTACTTC
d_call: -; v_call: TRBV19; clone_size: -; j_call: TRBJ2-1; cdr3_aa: CASSIDWTRVDEQFF; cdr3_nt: TGTGCCAGTAGTATAGATTGGACCCGTGTCGATGAGCAGTTCTTC
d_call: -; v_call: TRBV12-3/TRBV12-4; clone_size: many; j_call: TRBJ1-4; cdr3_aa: CASSPGPEKLFF; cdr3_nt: TGTGCCAGCAGCCCAGGCCCGGAAAAACTGTTTTTT
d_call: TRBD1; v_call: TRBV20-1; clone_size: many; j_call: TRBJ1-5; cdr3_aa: CSAREGDRGVSLSNQPQHF; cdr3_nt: TGCAGTGCTAGAGAGGGGGACAGGGGTGTTTCCCTCAGCAATCAGCCCCAGCATTTT
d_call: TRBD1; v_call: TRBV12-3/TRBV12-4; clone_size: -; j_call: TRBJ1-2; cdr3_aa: CASGQGAGGYTF; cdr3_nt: TGTGCCAGCGGACAGGGGGCAGGAGGCTACACCTTC
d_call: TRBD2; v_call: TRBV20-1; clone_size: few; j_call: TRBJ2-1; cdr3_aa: CSAPGIGTSGSWDNEQFF; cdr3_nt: TGCAGTGCTCCGGGGATCGGGACTAGCGGGTCCTGGGACAATGAGCAGTTCTTC
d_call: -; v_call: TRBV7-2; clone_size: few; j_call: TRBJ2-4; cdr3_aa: CASSLVFGEGAKNIQYF; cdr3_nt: TGTGCCAGCAGCTTAGTTTTTGGGGAAGGGGCCAAAAACATTCAGTACTTC
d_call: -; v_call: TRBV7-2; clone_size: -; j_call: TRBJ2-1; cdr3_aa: CASSGSGSSVGEQFF; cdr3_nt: TGTGCCAGCAGCGGCTCAGGTTCTAGCGTCGGAGAGCAGTTCTTC
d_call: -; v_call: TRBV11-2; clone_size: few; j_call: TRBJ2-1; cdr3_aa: CASSPRWSGKDNEQFF; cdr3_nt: TGTGCCAGCAGCCCCCGTTGGAGCGGTAAAGACAATGAGCAGTTCTTC
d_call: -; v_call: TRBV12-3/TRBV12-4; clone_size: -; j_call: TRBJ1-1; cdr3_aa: CASSPGARNTEAFF; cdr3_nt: TGTGCCAGCAGCCCCGGGGCCAGGAACACTGAAGCTTTCTTT